This T cell receptor (beta chain) is from a study of OX40 agonist ivuxolimab in advanced cancers. Study-level background: Ivuxolimab is a fully human IgG2 antibody that activates OX40 (CD134). Eligibility admitted prior anti-PD-1, anti-PD-L1 or anti-CTLA-4 therapy; 40% had some.

The CDR3 is 16 amino acids. Germline V gene data show CDR1 as SGHAT and CDR2 as FQNNGV. Unmatched junction bases numbered 7, after V lost 7 bases and J lost 0 bases. The protocol was immunoSEQ multiplex PCR, while the TCRdb copy is restricted to in-frame clones and leaves out a portion. This table holds about 64,000 clones, about 88% found once. Points from the study as a whole: CD4+ and CD8+ blood T cells expanded clonally by week 6 at 0.1 to 3.0 mg/kg.

The investigators sampled blood at baseline, at cycle 4 day 1, and at cycle 7 day 1. Points on this clone: Its target is not known.

The V call is TRBV11-2, the J call TRBJ1-3; the match to TRBD1 covers 9 bases. This clonotype was obtained from an adult with an advanced solid tumor such as melanoma, head and neck, liver or kidney cancer. The specimen was CD4+ or CD8+ T cells sorted from blood, collected in a trial of the OX40 agonist ivuxolimab. The CDR3 sequence is CASTRGTGNSGNTIYF. The CDR3 DNA follows: TGTGCCAGCACCAGGGGGACAGGGAACTCTGGAAACACCATATATTTT.